These 25 T cell receptor beta chains originate from one sample sequenced in a study of T cells in Graves' hyperthyroidism and ophthalmopathy. The source material, RNA transcripts, was used to amplify TCR beta CDR3 regions. An initial round of RT-PCR targeting the TCR CDR3 relied on the HTBI primer set. Each CDR3 protein is one row after TCRdb ran MiXCR on the multiplex PCR reads. The table lists roughly 700,000 distinct CDR3 sequences, less than 15% of them singletons. Sequencing was performed on blood. These receptors came from a woman between 18 and 29 years old with Graves' hyperthyroidism.

This clonotype occurred many times. The chain couples TRBV30 to TRBJ2-7; the match to TRBD2 covers 7 bases. CDR1 and CDR2 from the germline V gene are GTSNPN and SVGIG (reference sequence). The CDR3 is made up of 13 amino acids. The V segment lost 0 bases and the J segment 6 bases; nucleotides outside the gene matches: 5. The CDR3 reads CAWSVLSGGEQYF. DNA for the CDR3: TGTGCCTGGAGTGTACTCTCGGGGGGCGAGCAGTACTTC. Looking up the rest from reference TRBV30 and TRBJ2-7 gives the full variable domain: SQTIHQWPATLVQPVGSPLSLECTVEGTSNPNLYWYRQAAGRGLQLLFYSVGIGQISSEVPQNLSASRPQDRQFILSSKKLLLSDSGFYLCAWSVLSGGEQYFGPGTRLTVT.

This clonotype was counted only a few times. The chain carries TRBV28 and TRBJ2-6; no reliable D call. Trimming removed 6 bases at V and 2 bases at J, with 14 bases between. Germline CDR1 is MDHEN and CDR2 is SYDVKM. The CDR3 loop spans 16 amino acids. CDR3 residues: CASRSLGGAGANVLTF. As DNA, the CDR3 is TGTGCCAGCAGATCACTTGGCGGAGCTGGGGCCAACGTCCTGACTTTC.

A word on this clonotype: A much larger clone differs by one base, so this may be a read error. The chain is built from TRBV20-1 and TRBJ2-7; the D is unclear. The V end lost 7 bases, the J end lost 7 bases, and 26 bases lay between the germline ends. This CDR3 is built from 15 residues. From germline, CDR1 is DFQATT and CDR2 SNEGSKA (reference sequence). CDR3 loop: CSVPPETARVGEQYF. The CDR3, as DNA: TGCAGTGTCCCGCCAGAGACGGCCCGGGTTGGGGAGCAGTACTTC.

Ten or more counts support this clonotype. This rearrangement joins TRBV7-2 to TRBJ2-7, with D perhaps TRBD1 (6 bases). The V gene's germline CDR1 is SGHTA and CDR2 FQGNSA. The CDR3 length is 18 residues. Trimming pared 1 base from V and 2 bases from J, leaving 21 bases between. Here the CDR3 reads CASSLEGGLVQGTYEQYF. The DNA of the CDR3 is TGTGCCAGCAGCTTAGAGGGTGGCCTGGTTCAGGGGACCTACGAGCAGTACTTC.

This rearrangement joins TRBV27 to TRBJ2-5; TRBD2 is a possible D gene (6 bases). The CDR3 length is 16 residues. CDR1 MNHEY and CDR2 SMNVEV come from the germline V gene (reference sequence). V lost 0 bases and J 3 bases, leaving 14 bases between the germline ends. This CDR3 reads CASSLSRGLREETQYF. In DNA form, the CDR3 reads TGTGCCAGCAGTTTATCCCGGGGACTCCGGGAAGAGACCCAGTACTTC.

The gene calls are TRBV9 and TRBJ2-3; TRBD2 aligns across 7 bases. Germline values: CDR1 SGDLS, CDR2 YYNGEE. V lost 3 bases and J lost 4; bases outside the gene matches: 14. There are 17 residues in the CDR3. CDR3 sequence: CASSARDYGMVPDTQYF. The CDR3, as DNA: TGTGCCAGCAGCGCCCGGGACTATGGGATGGTCCCAGATACGCAGTATTTT. Complete variable domain (other parts from reference TRBV9 and TRBJ2-3): DSGVTQTPKHLITATGQRVTLRCSPRSGDLSVYWYQQSLDQGLQFLIQYYNGEERAKGNILERFSAQQFPDLHSELNLSSLELGDSALYFCASSARDYGMVPDTQYFGPGTRLTVL.

This chain links TRBV6-5 with TRBJ2-3, with 9 nucleotides matching TRBD2. The CDR3 length is 20 residues. Unmatched junction bases numbered 13, after V lost 0 bases and J lost 0 bases. Germline lookup yields CDR1 MNHEY and CDR2 SVGAGI. The CDR3 is CASSYSISGGEGFSTDTQYF. As DNA, the CDR3 is TGTGCCAGCAGTTACTCGATTAGCGGGGGAGAGGGCTTTAGCACAGATACGCAGTATTTT.

This clonotype has ten or more counts. The chain combines TRBV12-3 or TRBV12-4 with TRBJ1-5; weak D call: TRBD1 (6 bases). V was clipped by 7 bases and J by 7 bases, with 11 bases between them. The CDR3 runs to 12 residues. The CDR3 loop is CASNRVGQPQHF. For the CDR3, the DNA is TGTGCCAGCAACAGGGTTGGACAGCCCCAGCATTTT.

This clonotype was seen more than once but under ten times. V and J are TRBV7-9 and TRBJ1-5; no reliable D call. Germline CDR1 and CDR2: SEHNR and FQNEAQ (reference sequence). V lost 5 bases, J lost 3 bases, and 11 bases lay in between. The CDR3 is made up of 14 amino acids. The CDR3 loop is CASSEGWINQPQHF. In DNA form, the CDR3 reads TGTGCCAGCAGCGAAGGGTGGATCAATCAGCCCCAGCATTTT.

This clonotype was counted many times. This sequence joins TRBV7-2 and TRBJ1-6; D unresolved. The V end lost 7 bases, the J end lost 10 bases, and 14 bases lay between the germline ends. The length of the CDR3 is 13 residues. Germline values: CDR1 SGHTA, CDR2 FQGNSA. CDR3 bases: TGTGCCAGCACCTCAGGTTTCCGCTCACCCCTCCACTTT. Residues: CASTSGFRSPLHF.

The sample holds many counts of this clonotype. CDR3 residues: CASSLGLTWDRSYEQYF. The CDR3 DNA reads as TGTGCCAGCAGCTTAGGGTTAACTTGGGACAGATCCTACGAGCAGTACTTC. This chain links TRBV7-8 with TRBJ2-7, with 7 bases that match TRBD1. The J segment lost 1 base and the V segment lost 1 base, leaving 10 bases of the junction unmatched. The CDR3 is made up of 17 amino acids. The germline CDR1 and CDR2 sequences are SGHVS and FQNEAQ.

V is TRBV6-1 and J is TRBJ2-5; 8 nucleotides match TRBD1. Germline CDR1 and CDR2: MNHNS and SASEGT. The CDR3 loop spans 13 amino acids. V lost 10 bases and J lost 2; bases outside the gene matches: 6. The CDR3 nucleotides are TGTGCCACCCAGGGGGCAGAGCAAGAGACCCAGTACTTC. It codes for CATQGAEQETQYF.

This clonotype was observed at least ten times. The chain recombines TRBV6-5 with TRBJ2-7; 10 nucleotides line up with TRBD2. The CDR3 has 15 amino acids. Germline V CDR1 and CDR2: MNHEY, SVGAGI. V shed 2 bases, J shed 1 base, and the junction held 2 bases outside the gene matches. The CDR3 DNA reads as TGTGCCAGCAGTTACCTAGCGGGAGTGTCCTACGAGCAGTACTTC. Amino acids: CASSYLAGVSYEQYF.

V gene TRBV9 combines with J gene TRBJ1-1; D is possibly TRBD1 (6 bases). The CDR3 has 15 amino acids. The V end was cut by 0 bases, the J end by 1 base, with 10 bases between. CDR1 SGDLS and CDR2 YYNGEE come from the germline V gene. The CDR3 DNA sequence: TGTGCCAGCAGCGTAGAAGGACAGAGGAACACTGAAGCTTTCTTT. It translates to CASSVEGQRNTEAFF.

The chain has TRBV19 and TRBJ2-5; D is ambiguous. Trimming left V 3 bases short and J 4 bases short, with 15 bases between. CDR1 is LNHDA and CDR2 is SQIVND in the germline V gene (reference sequence). The CDR3 covers 15 residues. CDR3 residues: CASSIPGLLGETQYF. CDR3 nucleotide sequence: TGTGCCAGTAGTATCCCCGGCCTGCTGGGAGAGACCCAGTACTTC. The full variable domain, its missing parts supplied by reference TRBV19 and TRBJ2-5, is DGGITQSPKYLFRKEGQNVTLSCEQNLNHDAMYWYRQDPGQGLRLIYYSQIVNDFQKGDIAEGYSVSREKKESFPLTVTSAQKNPTAFYLCASSIPGLLGETQYFGPGTRLLVL.

This chain joins TRBV3-1 and TRBJ1-5, with 10 nucleotides matching TRBD1. The V segment lost 4 bases and the J segment 11 bases; nucleotides outside the gene matches: 14. CDR1 is LGHDT, CDR2 YNNKEL, per germline (reference sequence). The CDR3 is made up of 16 amino acids. This CDR3 reads CASSPGQGLAQSAQHF. The CDR3, as DNA: TGTGCCAGCAGCCCGGGACAGGGGTTAGCCCAATCAGCCCAGCATTTT.

This clonotype was detected many times. V usage is TRBV6-1 and J usage is TRBJ2-3; D is unresolved. V gave up 4 bases and J gave up 4 bases, with 9 bases separating them. The CDR3 loop spans 13 amino acids. Germline-derived CDR1 and CDR2 are MNHNS and SASEGT. The CDR3 sequence: CASSGGDADTQYF. For the CDR3, the DNA is TGTGCCAGCAGTGGGGGTGATGCAGATACGCAGTATTTT.

This clonotype has only a few counts. A read error is possible here, since a much larger clone lies one base away. The chain links TRBV20-1 to TRBJ2-5; 9 bases are shared with TRBD2. The last part of the DNA fits TRBJ2-1 better; the J call may be wrong. The CDR3 sequence is 16 residues long. CDR1 DFQATT and CDR2 SNEGSKA come from the germline V gene (reference sequence). The CDR3 DNA sequence: TGCAGTGCTAGAGATTTGGGTAGCGGGAGTCTCGAGACCCAGTTCTTC. Translating it yields CSARDLGSGSLETQFF.

A remark on this clonotype: Here the CDR3 omits its conserved ending phenylalanine or tryptophan, so a read error is the likely source. The chain recombines TRBV7-6 with TRBJ2-3; 7 nucleotides align to TRBD2. J was trimmed by 2 bases and V by 4 bases; bases with no gene match: 12. The CDR3 runs to 17 residues. The germline V gene has CDR1 SGHVS and CDR2 FNYEAQ. The CDR3 nucleotides read TGTGCCAGCAGCTCACTACCGACTAGCCGACACACAGATACGCAGTATCTT. It is translated as CASSSLPTSRHTDTQYL.

V usage is TRBV29-1 and J usage is TRBJ2-7; D remains unclear. The germline V and J ends were trimmed by 0 bases and 5 bases, with 5 bases remaining between them. Germline V gives CDR1 SQVTM, CDR2 ANQGSEA. The CDR3 length is 11 residues. Written as DNA, the CDR3 is TGCAGCGTTGAAGATGGTAACGAGCAGTACTTC. Translating gives CSVEDGNEQYF.

The CDR3 protein is CASSVGAGPTNEKLFF. The CDR3 DNA reads as TGTGCCAGCAGCGTAGGGGCAGGACCAACTAATGAAAAACTGTTTTTT. V gene TRBV9 combines with J gene TRBJ1-4; D is ambiguous. Germline V gives CDR1 SGDLS, CDR2 YYNGEE. The CDR3 is made up of 16 amino acids. V was pared by 0 bases and J by 0 bases, with 9 bases between.

This clonotype was recorded at least ten times. The chain employs TRBV28 and TRBJ2-7; TRBD2 matches at 14 bases. The V and J ends lost 7 bases and 5 bases, in that order; junction bases with no gene match: 13. This CDR3 has 17 amino acids. Germline V lookup: CDR1 MDHEN, CDR2 SYDVKM. The CDR3 DNA reads TGTGCCAGCACCCCCGGGACTAGCGGGAGAAAGGGAAACGAGCAGTACTTC. Translating it yields CASTPGTSGRKGNEQYF.

The chain recombines TRBV29-1 with TRBJ2-1, with 7 bases matching TRBD1. V shed 7 bases and J 2 bases; nucleotides not matched to a gene: 2. From germline, CDR1 is SQVTM and CDR2 ANQGSEA. This CDR3 comprises 12 residues. CDR3 residues: CSGDSTYNEQFF. Written as DNA, the CDR3 is TGCAGCGGGGACAGTACCTACAATGAGCAGTTCTTC.

Ten or more counts support this clonotype. CDR3 region: CSARGNRAEAFF. As DNA, the CDR3 is TGCAGTGCTAGGGGAAACAGGGCTGAAGCTTTCTTT. This rearrangement joins TRBV20-1 to TRBJ1-1; tentative D call: TRBD1 (6 bases). V was shortened by 3 bases and J by 6 bases, with 11 bases between the two germline ends. CDR1 and CDR2 from the germline V gene are DFQATT and SNEGSKA (reference sequence). This CDR3 has 12 residues.

V usage is TRBV27 and J usage is TRBJ2-7, with D tentatively TRBD1 (5 bases). Between the trimmed V and J ends, which lost 0 bases and 3 bases, there was a span of 12 bases. Germline V gene data show CDR1 as MNHEY and CDR2 as SMNVEV (reference sequence). The CDR3 extends over 15 amino acids. For the CDR3, the DNA is TGTGCCAGCAGTTTATCTCCCAGGGCCTACTACGAGCAGTACTTC. This encodes CASSLSPRAYYEQYF.